This TCR beta chain was sequenced during a study of blood T cells in healthy people across ages. Germline V gene data show CDR1 as MNHEY and CDR2 as SVGAGI. This CDR3 contains 16 residues. The germline V and J ends were trimmed by 6 bases and 9 bases, with 21 bases remaining between them. With a J-beta primer mix and a sample-barcoded 5' primer, a second PCR ran 7 to 11 cycles. A tag from a template-switch adaptor with 12 random nucleotides marked each cDNA molecule. The study obtained at least 2.5 million CDR3-containing paired-end reads from every sample. TCRdb re-called the 5' RACE reads with MiXCR, one entry per CDR3 protein. The data hold 1.5 million to 2 million distinct CDR3 sequences, with 28% observed a single time. A few counts support this clonotype.

The clonotype was recovered from a woman aged 25 to 39 in good health. The rearrangement links TRBV6-5 to TRBJ1-6; no clear D. Material for sequencing was blood. DNA of the CDR3: TGTGCCAGCAGATACGGGATCCTCCGGGGTGGTTCACCCCTCCACTTT. This encodes CASRYGILRGGSPLHF.